The clone carrying this T cell receptor (beta chain) was counted a single time. This entry belongs to a study of blood T cell repertoires in COVID-19. Study-wide context: Specimens from acute and convalescent COVID-19 originated in the United States, Italy and Spain. PBMCs, B-cell-depleted T cells, or T cells were the source of the cDNA or gDNA that made up the material.

Study processing details: By means of reference gene primer amplification, nucleated cell counts were estimated. Here immunoSEQ multiplex PCR was the method, and the copy in TCRdb shows in-frame clones only, minus some. V, J and clone size are taken as reported in that table, and D and trimming were inferred from the DNA itself. The data show about 82,000 clones, about 78% seen once. The receptor was isolated from a man in his sixties with COVID-19, enrolled during active disease. The material sequenced was peripheral blood.

The CDR3 DNA reads TGTGCCAGCAGTTACAGACAGGGAAACACTGAAGCTTTCTTT. Translated, it gives CASSYRQGNTEAFF. The chain joins TRBV6-2 or TRBV6-3 to TRBJ1-1, with TRBD1 identical over 7 bases. Germline trimming cut 2 bases from V and 2 bases from J; bases unmatched to any gene: 2. The germline V gene has CDR1 MNHEY and CDR2 SVGEGT. CDR3 length equals 14 residues.